These T cell receptor beta chains were read from a single sample in a study of shared clonotypes between healthy human individuals. Here immunoSEQ multiplex PCR was the method, and the copy in TCRdb shows in-frame clones only, minus some. The sample yields fewer than 3 million clones, about nine tenths seen once. The sequenced sample was naive CD4+ T cells from PBMCs. Receptor source: a man younger than 30 in good health. Some clones in this sample may be carry-over from other donors' samples. Both conserved end residues are part of each CDR3. The D gene is left open where the match is weak.

v_gene: TRBV6-5
j_gene: TRBJ2-2
len: 15
d_gene: TRBD1
CDR3aa: CASSYEQGFTGELFF

v_gene: TRBV29-1
j_gene: TRBJ2-1
len: 12
d_gene: TRBD1
CDR3aa: CSVGRQGNEQFF

v_gene: TRBV4-1
j_gene: TRBJ2-1
len: 13
d_gene: TRBD1
CDR3aa: CASSQGSKGAKFF

v_gene: TRBV27
j_gene: TRBJ2-7
len: 19
d_gene: TRBD2
CDR3aa: CASTLSPLQRGGSTYEQYF

v_gene: TRBV27
j_gene: TRBJ2-3
len: 15
d_gene: -
CDR3aa: CASSFAARASDTQYF

v_gene: TRBV19
j_gene: TRBJ1-2
len: 15
d_gene: -
CDR3aa: CASSILWGLDYGYTF

v_gene: TRBV28
j_gene: TRBJ2-7
len: 15
d_gene: -
CDR3aa: CASRLGGLRDDEQYF

v_gene: TRBV5-1
j_gene: TRBJ1-4
len: 15
d_gene: -
CDR3aa: CASSLVQGTNEKLFF

v_gene: TRBV2
j_gene: TRBJ2-3
len: 13
d_gene: TRBD2
CDR3aa: CASTGGATDTQYF

v_gene: TRBV4-3
j_gene: TRBJ2-7
len: 13
d_gene: -
CDR3aa: CASSQDRADEQYF

v_gene: TRBV7-7
j_gene: TRBJ2-7
len: 13
d_gene: -
CDR3aa: CASSLADSYEQYF

v_gene: TRBV28
j_gene: TRBJ1-3
len: 15
d_gene: -
CDR3aa: CASSSPSGGGNTIYF

v_gene: TRBV11-2
j_gene: TRBJ2-7
len: 14
d_gene: TRBD1
CDR3aa: CASRGDRGLYEQYF

v_gene: TRBV29-1
j_gene: TRBJ1-2
len: 13
d_gene: -
CDR3aa: CSVYDAANYGYTF

v_gene: TRBV5-8
j_gene: TRBJ1-5
len: 17
d_gene: -
CDR3aa: CASTAYISQYSNQPQHF

v_gene: TRBV2
j_gene: TRBJ2-2
len: 11
d_gene: -
CDR3aa: CASSVSGELFF

v_gene: TRBV6-5
j_gene: TRBJ2-1
len: 16
d_gene: -
CDR3aa: CASSYSDGAGYNEQFF

v_gene: TRBV2
j_gene: TRBJ2-3
len: 15
d_gene: -
CDR3aa: CASRQGGVGTDTQYF

v_gene: TRBV28
j_gene: TRBJ2-5
len: 16
d_gene: -
CDR3aa: CASSTQTGRFGETQYF

v_gene: TRBV28
j_gene: TRBJ2-6
len: 14
d_gene: -
CDR3aa: CAVWGRSGANVLTF

v_gene: TRBV11-2
j_gene: TRBJ1-4
len: 15
d_gene: -
CDR3aa: CASSSTFGGREKLFF

v_gene: TRBV5-1
j_gene: TRBJ1-2
len: 15
d_gene: -
CDR3aa: CASSLDVAANYGYTF

v_gene: TRBV5-1
j_gene: TRBJ2-3
len: 16
d_gene: -
CDR3aa: CASSNSGTWSTDTQYF

v_gene: TRBV28
j_gene: TRBJ1-4
len: 16
d_gene: -
CDR3aa: CASSLSDPGTNEKLFF

v_gene: TRBV5-1
j_gene: TRBJ1-3
len: 15
d_gene: -
CDR3aa: CASSLVGTSGNTIYF

v_gene: TRBV30
j_gene: TRBJ1-3
len: 14
d_gene: -
CDR3aa: CAWRGGASGNTIYF

v_gene: TRBV5-1
j_gene: TRBJ2-5
len: 15
d_gene: TRBD2
CDR3aa: CASSFQASGQETQYF

v_gene: TRBV28
j_gene: TRBJ1-1
len: 12
d_gene: -
CDR3aa: CASLRTGGEAFF

v_gene: TRBV4-1
j_gene: TRBJ2-3
len: 11
d_gene: -
CDR3aa: CASSQAEAQYF